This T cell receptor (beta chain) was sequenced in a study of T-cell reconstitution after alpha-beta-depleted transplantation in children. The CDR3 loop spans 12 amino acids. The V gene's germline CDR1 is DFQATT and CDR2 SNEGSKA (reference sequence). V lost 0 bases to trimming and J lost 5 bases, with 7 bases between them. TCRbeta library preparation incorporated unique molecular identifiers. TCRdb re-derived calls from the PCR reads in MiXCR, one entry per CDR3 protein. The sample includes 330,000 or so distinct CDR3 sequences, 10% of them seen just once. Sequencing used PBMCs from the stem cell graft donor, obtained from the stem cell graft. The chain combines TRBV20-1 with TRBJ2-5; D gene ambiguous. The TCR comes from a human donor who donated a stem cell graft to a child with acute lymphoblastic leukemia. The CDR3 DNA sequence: TGCAGTGCTAGAGATCAGGCGGAGACCCAGTACTTC. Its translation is CSARDQAETQYF.